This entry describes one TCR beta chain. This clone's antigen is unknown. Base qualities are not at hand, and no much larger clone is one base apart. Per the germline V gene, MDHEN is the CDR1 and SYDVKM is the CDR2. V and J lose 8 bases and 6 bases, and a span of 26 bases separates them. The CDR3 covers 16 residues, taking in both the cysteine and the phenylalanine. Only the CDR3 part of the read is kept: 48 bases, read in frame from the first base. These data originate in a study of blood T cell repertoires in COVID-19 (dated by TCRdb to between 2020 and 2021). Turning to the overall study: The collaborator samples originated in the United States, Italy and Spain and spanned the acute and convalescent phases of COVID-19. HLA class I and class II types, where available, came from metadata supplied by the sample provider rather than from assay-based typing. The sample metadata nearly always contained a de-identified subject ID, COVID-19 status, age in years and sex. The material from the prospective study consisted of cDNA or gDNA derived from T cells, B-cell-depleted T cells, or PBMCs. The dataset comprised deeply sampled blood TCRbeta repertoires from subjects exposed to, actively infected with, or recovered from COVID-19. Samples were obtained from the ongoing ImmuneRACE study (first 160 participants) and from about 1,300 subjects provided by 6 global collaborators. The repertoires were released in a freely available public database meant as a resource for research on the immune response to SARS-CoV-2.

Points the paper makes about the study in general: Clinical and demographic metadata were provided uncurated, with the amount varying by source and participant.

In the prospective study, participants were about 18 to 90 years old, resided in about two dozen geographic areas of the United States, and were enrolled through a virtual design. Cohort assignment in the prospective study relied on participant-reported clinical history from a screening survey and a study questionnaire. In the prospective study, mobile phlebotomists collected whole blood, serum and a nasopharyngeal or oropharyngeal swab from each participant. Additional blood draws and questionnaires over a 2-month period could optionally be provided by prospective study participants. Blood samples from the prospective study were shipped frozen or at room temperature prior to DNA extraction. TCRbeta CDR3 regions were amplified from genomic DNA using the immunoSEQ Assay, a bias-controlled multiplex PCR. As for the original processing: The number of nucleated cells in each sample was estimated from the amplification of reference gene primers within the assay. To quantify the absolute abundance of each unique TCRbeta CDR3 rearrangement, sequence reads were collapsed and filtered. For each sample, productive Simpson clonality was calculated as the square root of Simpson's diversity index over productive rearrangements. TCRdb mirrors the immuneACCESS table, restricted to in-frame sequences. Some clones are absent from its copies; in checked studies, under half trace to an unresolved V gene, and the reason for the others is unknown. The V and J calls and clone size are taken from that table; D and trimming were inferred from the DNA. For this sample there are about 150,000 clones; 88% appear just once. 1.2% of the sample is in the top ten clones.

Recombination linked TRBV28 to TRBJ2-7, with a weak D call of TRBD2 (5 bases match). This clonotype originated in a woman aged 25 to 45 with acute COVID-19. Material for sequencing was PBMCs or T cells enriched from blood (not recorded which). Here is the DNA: TGTGCCAGCGGGCTCCCCCATTTCCCCGGGGTAGGCGAGCAGTACTTC. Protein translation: CASGLPHFPGVGEQYF.